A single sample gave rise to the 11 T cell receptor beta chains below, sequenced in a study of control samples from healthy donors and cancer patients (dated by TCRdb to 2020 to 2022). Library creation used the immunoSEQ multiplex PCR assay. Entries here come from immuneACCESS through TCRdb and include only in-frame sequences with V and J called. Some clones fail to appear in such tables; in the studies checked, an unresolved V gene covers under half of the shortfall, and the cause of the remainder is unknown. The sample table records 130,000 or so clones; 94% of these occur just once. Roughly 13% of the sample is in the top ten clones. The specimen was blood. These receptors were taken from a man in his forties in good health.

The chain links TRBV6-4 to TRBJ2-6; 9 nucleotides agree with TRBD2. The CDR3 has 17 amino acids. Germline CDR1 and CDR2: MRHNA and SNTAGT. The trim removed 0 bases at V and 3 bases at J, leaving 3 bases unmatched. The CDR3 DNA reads TGTGCCAGCAGTGACTCGAGCGGGGGGTTTGGGGCCAACGTCCTGACTTTC. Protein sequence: CASSDSSGGFGANVLTF.

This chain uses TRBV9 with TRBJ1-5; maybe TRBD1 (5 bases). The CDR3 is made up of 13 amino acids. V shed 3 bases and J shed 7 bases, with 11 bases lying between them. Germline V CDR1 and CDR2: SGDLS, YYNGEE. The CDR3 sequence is CASSESGGQPQHF. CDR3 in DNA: TGTGCCAGCAGCGAGTCGGGGGGACAGCCCCAGCATTTT.

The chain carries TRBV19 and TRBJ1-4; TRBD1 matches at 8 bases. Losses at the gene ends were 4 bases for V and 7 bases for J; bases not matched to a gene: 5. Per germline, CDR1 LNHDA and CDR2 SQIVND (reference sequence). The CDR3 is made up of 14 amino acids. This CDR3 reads CASSKDRESEKLFF. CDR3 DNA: TGTGCCAGTAGTAAGGACAGGGAGAGTGAAAAACTGTTTTTT. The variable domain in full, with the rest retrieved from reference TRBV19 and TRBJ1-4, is DGGITQSPKYLFRKEGQNVTLSCEQNLNHDAMYWYRQDPGQGLRLIYYSQIVNDFQKGDIAEGYSVSREKKESFPLTVTSAQKNPTAFYLCASSKDRESEKLFFGSGTQLSVL.

CDR3 sequence reads: CASSQGFGTSGYYEQYF. In nucleotides, the CDR3 is TGCGCCAGCAGCCAAGGCTTCGGGACTAGCGGTTACTACGAGCAGTACTTC. The chain uses TRBV4-1 and TRBJ2-7; TRBD2 agrees at 11 bases. The CDR3 spans 17 residues. V lost 1 base and J lost 3; bases outside the gene matches: 8. From germline, CDR1 is MGHRA and CDR2 YSYEKL.

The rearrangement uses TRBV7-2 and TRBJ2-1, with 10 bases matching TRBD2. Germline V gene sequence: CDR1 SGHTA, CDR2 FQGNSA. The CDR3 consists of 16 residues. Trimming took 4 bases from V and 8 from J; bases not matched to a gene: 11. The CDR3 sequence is CASSSRGLAVDHEQFF. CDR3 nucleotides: TGTGCCAGCAGCTCTAGAGGACTAGCGGTCGATCATGAGCAGTTCTTC.

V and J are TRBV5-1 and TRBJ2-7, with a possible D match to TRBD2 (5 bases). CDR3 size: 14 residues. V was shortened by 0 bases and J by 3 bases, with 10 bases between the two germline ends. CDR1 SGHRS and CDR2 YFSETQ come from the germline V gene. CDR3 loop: CASSLAPEVYEQYF. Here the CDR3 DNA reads TGCGCCAGCAGCTTGGCCCCGGAGGTCTACGAGCAGTACTTC.

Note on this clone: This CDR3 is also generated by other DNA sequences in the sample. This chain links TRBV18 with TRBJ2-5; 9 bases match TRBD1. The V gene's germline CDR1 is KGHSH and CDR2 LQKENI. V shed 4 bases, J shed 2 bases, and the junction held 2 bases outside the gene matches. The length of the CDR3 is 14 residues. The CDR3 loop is CASSQDRGQETQYF. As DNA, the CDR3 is TGTGCCAGCTCACAAGACAGGGGGCAAGAGACCCAGTACTTC.

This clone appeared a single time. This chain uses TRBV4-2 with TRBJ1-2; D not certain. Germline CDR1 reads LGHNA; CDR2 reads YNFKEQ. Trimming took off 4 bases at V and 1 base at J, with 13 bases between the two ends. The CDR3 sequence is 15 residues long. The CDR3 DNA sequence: TGTGCCAGCAGCCCCCGCCCTAAATATAACTATGGCTACACCTTC. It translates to CASSPRPKYNYGYTF.

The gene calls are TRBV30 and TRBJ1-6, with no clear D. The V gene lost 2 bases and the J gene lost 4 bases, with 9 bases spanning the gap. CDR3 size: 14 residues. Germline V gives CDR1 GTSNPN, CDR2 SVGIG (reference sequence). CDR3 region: CAWSWFQYNSPLHF. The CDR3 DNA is TGTGCCTGGAGTTGGTTTCAGTATAATTCACCCCTCCACTTT.

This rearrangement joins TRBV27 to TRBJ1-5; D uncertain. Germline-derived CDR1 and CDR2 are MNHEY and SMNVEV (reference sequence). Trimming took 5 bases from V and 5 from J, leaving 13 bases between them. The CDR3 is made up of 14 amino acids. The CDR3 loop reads CASSPLNPDQPQHF. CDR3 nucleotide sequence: TGTGCCAGCAGTCCTTTGAATCCCGATCAGCCCCAGCATTTT.

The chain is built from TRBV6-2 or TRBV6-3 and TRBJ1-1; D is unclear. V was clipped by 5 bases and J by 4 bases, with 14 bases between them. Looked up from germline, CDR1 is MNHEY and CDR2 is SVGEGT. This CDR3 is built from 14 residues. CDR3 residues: CASSRRSGRTEAFF. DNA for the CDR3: TGTGCCAGCAGTCGCCGCTCAGGCCGCACTGAAGCTTTCTTT.